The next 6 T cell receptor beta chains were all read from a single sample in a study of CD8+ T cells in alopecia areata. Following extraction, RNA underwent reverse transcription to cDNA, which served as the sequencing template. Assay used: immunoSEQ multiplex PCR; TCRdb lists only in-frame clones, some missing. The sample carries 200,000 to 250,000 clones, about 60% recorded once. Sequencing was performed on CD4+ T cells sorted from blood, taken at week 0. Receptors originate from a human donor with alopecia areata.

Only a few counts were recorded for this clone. The chain's CDR3 is CASSQAAIASGRYTQYF. The CDR3 DNA is TGCGCCAGCAGCCAAGCCGCCATCGCTAGCGGGAGATATACGCAGTATTTT. V and J are TRBV4-1 and TRBJ2-3; TRBD2 matches at 10 bases. The CDR3 is 17 amino acids. Germline V gene sequence: CDR1 MGHRA, CDR2 YSYEKL. J was trimmed by 7 bases and V by 1 base; bases with no gene match: 11.

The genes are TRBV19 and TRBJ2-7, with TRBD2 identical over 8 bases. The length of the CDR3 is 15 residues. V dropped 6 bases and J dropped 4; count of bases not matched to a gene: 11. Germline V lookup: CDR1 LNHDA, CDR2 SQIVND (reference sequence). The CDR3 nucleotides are TGTGCCAGTAGGCCTGCGGGGGGCCTCGGGTACGAGCAGTACTTC. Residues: CASRPAGGLGYEQYF.

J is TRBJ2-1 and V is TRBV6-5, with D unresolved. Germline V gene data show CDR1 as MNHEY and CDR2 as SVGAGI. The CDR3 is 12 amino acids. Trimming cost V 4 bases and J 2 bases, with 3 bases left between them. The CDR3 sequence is CASSSTYNEQFF. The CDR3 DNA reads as TGTGCCAGCAGTTCGACCTACAATGAGCAGTTCTTC.

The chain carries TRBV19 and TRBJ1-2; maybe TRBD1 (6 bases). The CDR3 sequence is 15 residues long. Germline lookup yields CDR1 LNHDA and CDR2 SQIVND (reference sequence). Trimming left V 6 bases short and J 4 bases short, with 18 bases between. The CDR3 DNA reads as TGTGCCAGTAGAGGGACTAAGGGGGTGTCCTATGGCTACACCTTC. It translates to CASRGTKGVSYGYTF.

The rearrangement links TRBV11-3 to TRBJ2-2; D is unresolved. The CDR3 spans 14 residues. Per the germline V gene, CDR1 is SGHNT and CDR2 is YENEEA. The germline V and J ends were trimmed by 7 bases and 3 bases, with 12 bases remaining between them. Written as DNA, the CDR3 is TGTGCCAGCACCTCGGGCTGGGACACCGGGGAGCTGTTTTTT. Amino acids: CASTSGWDTGELFF. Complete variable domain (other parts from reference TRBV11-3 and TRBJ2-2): EAGVVQSPRYKIIEKKQPVAFWCNPISGHNTLYWYLQNLGQGPELLIRYENEEAVDDSQLPKDRFSAERLKGVDSTLKIQPAELGDSAVYLCASTSGWDTGELFFGEGSRLTVL.

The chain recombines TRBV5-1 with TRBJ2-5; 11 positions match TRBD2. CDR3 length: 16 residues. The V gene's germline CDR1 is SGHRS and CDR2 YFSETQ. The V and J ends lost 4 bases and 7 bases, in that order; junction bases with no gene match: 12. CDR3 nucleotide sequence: TGCGCCAGCAGCCAACGGACTAGCGGGCCTGCTAGGACCCAGTACTTC. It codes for CASSQRTSGPARTQYF.